The 8 T cell receptor beta chains presented below share a single source sample, sequenced in a study of B cell selection in AIRE deficiency. Conventional CD4 T cells were sorted as CD4+CD127+ cells. Produced via immunoSEQ multiplex PCR; TCRdb's table is partial and in-frame only. This sample has roughly 24,000 clones, with about 96% found just once. The sample taken for sequencing was CD4+CD127+ conventional T cells sorted from PBMCs. The receptor source for this set is a human donor in good health.

The chain employs TRBV7-9 and TRBJ2-3, with D unresolved. Per germline, CDR1 SEHNR and CDR2 FQNEAQ (reference sequence). The V end was cut by 6 bases, the J end by 0 bases, with 7 bases between. The CDR3 is 13 amino acids. The CDR3 loop is CASRPTSTDTQYF. The CDR3 DNA sequence: TGTGCCAGCAGACCTACAAGCACAGATACGCAGTATTTT.

The chain employs TRBV6-5 and TRBJ1-2; D may be TRBD1 (5 bases). In germline, CDR1 is MNHEY, CDR2 SVGAGI. The CDR3 is 11 residues long. V lost 5 bases and J 6 bases, leaving 7 bases between the germline ends. CDR3 sequence reads: CASSDSHGYTF. The CDR3 coding sequence is TGTGCCAGCAGTGACAGCCATGGCTACACCTTC.

This rearrangement joins TRBV18 to TRBJ1-6; 9 bases are shared with TRBD1. V lost 3 bases to trimming and J lost 10 bases; unmatched junction nucleotides: 16. Germline values: CDR1 KGHSH, CDR2 LQKENI. The CDR3 totals 18 residues. The CDR3 nucleotides are TGTGCCAGCTCACCCTCGACAGGGGGTGCCCCCGAGGGCTCACCCCTCCACTTT. Protein sequence: CASSPSTGGAPEGSPLHF.

V and J are TRBV7-7 and TRBJ2-1, with D unresolved. CDR1 is SSHAT, CDR2 FNYEAQ, per germline (reference sequence). This CDR3 contains 15 residues. V was trimmed by 3 bases and J by 6 bases, leaving 15 bases between them. CDR3 amino acids: CASSFSSEVSNEQFF. Here the CDR3 DNA reads TGTGCCAGCAGCTTTTCGAGCGAGGTGTCCAATGAGCAGTTCTTC.

The chain recombines TRBV2 with TRBJ2-2; TRBD1 or TRBD2 may be the D gene (6 bases each). The CDR3 sequence is 12 residues long. V shed 7 bases and J shed 8 bases, with 11 bases lying between them. From germline, CDR1 is SNHLY and CDR2 FYNNEI. The CDR3 DNA reads TGTGCCAGCAACACAGGGAGGGGGGAGCTGTTTTTT. The encoded protein is CASNTGRGELFF.

The V and J genes are TRBV15 and TRBJ2-1; 9 bases fit TRBD2. The CDR3 length is 17 residues. Germline V gene lookup returns CDR1 LNHNV and CDR2 YYDKDF (reference sequence). V gave up 0 bases and J gave up 7 bases; unmatched junction bases: 10. The CDR3 DNA reads TGTGCCACCAGCAGAGAAGGAGCGGGGGGTCCCTCTAATGAGCAGTTCTTC. It specifies CATSREGAGGPSNEQFF.

V usage is TRBV12-5 and J usage is TRBJ1-1; D is uncertain. Trimming took 3 bases from V and 1 from J, leaving 9 bases between them. Looked up from germline, CDR1 is LGHNT and CDR2 is FRNRAP. This CDR3 is built from 14 residues. The CDR3 DNA reads TGTGCTAGTGGTTTTCCGACGGAGAACACTGAAGCTTTCTTT. Protein product: CASGFPTENTEAFF.

The chain recombines TRBV27 with TRBJ1-2; D is unresolved. There are 14 residues in the CDR3. Germline V gene lookup returns CDR1 MNHEY and CDR2 SMNVEV (reference sequence). The germline V and J ends were trimmed by 3 bases and 5 bases, with 13 bases remaining between them. DNA of the CDR3: TGTGCCAGCAGTTTCTCGGACGGGAGATATGGCTACACCTTC. Translating gives CASSFSDGRYGYTF.